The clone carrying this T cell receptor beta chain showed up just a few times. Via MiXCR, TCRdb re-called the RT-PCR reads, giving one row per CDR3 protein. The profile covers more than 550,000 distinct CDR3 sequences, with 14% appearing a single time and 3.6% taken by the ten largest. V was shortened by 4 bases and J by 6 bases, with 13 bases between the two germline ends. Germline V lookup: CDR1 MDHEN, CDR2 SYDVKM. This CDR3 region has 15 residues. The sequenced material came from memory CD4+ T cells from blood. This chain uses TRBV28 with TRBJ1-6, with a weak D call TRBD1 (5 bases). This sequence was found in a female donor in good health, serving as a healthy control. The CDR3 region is CASSSGLGPNSPLHF. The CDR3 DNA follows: TGTGCCAGCAGTTCCGGGTTGGGGCCTAATTCACCCCTCCACTTT.